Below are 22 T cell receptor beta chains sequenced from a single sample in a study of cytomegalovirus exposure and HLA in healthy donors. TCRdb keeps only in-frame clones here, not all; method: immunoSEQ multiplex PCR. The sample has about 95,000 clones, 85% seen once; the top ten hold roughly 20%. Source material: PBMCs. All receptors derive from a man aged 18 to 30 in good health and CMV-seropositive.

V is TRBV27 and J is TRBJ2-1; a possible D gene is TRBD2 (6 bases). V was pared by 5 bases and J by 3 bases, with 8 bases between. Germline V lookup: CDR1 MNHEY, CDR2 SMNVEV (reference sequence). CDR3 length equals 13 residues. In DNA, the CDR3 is TGTGCCAGCAGTCCGGGACTCTACAATGAGCAGTTCTTC. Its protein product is CASSPGLYNEQFF.

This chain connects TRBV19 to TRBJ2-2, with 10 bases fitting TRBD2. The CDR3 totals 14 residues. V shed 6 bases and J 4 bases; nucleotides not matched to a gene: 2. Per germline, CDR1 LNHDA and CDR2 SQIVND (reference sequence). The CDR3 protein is CASSLAGGTGELFF. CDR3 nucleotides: TGTGCCAGTAGCTTAGCGGGAGGCACCGGGGAGCTGTTTTTT.

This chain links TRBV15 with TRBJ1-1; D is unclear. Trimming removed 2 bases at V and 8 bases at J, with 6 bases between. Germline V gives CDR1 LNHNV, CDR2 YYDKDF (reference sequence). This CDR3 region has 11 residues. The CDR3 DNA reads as TGTGCCACCAGCAGATCGAGAGAAGCTTTCTTT. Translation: CATSRSREAFF.

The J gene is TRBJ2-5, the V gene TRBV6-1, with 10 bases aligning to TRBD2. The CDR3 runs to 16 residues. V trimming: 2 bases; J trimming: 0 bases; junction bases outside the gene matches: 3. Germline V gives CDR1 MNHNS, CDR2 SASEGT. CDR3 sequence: CASSELTSGNQETQYF. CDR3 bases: TGTGCCAGCAGTGAACTTACTAGCGGGAACCAAGAGACCCAGTACTTC.

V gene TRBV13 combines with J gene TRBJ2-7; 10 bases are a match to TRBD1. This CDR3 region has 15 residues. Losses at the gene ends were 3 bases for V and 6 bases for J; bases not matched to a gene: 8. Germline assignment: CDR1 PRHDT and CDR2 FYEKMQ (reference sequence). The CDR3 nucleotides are TGTGCCAGCAGCTTCGGGACAGGGGTTGGGGGCGAGCAGTACTTC. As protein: CASSFGTGVGGEQYF. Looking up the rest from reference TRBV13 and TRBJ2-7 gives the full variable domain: AAGVIQSPRHLIKEKRETATLKCYPIPRHDTVYWYQQGPGQDPQFLISFYEKMQSDKGSIPDRFSAQQFSDYHSELNMSSLELGDSALYFCASSFGTGVGGEQYFGPGTRLTVT.

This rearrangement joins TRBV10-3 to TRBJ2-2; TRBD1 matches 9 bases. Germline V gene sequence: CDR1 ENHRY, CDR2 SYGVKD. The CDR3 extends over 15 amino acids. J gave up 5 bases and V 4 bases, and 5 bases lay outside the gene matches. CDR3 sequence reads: CAISAPGQGTGELFF. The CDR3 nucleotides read TGTGCCATCAGTGCTCCGGGACAGGGTACCGGGGAGCTGTTTTTT.

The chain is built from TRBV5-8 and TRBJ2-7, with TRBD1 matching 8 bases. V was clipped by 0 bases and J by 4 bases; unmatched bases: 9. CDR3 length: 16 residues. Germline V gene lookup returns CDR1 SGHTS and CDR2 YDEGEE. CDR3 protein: CASSLAGTGIGYEQYF. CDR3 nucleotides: TGTGCCAGCAGCTTGGCTGGGACAGGAATAGGTTACGAGCAGTACTTC.

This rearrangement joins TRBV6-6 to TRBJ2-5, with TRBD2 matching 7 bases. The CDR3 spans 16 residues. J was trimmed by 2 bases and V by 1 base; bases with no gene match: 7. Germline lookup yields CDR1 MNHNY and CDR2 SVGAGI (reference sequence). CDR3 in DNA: TGTGCCAGCAGTTACTTGGGTAGCGGGTATCAAGAGACCCAGTACTTC. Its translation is CASSYLGSGYQETQYF.

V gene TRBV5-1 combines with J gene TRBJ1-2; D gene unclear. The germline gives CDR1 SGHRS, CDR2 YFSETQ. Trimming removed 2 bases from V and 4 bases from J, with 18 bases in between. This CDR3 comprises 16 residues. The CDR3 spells CASSLGQLEGFYGYTF. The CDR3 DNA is TGCGCCAGCAGCTTAGGCCAGCTCGAGGGATTCTATGGCTACACCTTC.

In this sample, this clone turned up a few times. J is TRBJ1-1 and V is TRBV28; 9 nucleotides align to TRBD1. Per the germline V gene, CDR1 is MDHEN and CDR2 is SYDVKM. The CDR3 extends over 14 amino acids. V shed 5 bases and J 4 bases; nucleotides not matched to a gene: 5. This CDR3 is CASSLVTGGTEAFF. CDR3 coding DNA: TGTGCCAGCAGTCTGGTGACAGGGGGCACTGAAGCTTTCTTT.

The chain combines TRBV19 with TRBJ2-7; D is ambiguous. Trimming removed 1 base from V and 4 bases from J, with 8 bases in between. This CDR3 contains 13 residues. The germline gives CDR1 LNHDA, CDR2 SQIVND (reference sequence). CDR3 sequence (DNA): TGTGCCAGTAGTATAGGAGGAGCATACGAGCAGTACTTC. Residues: CASSIGGAYEQYF. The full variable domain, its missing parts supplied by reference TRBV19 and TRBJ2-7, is DGGITQSPKYLFRKEGQNVTLSCEQNLNHDAMYWYRQDPGQGLRLIYYSQIVNDFQKGDIAEGYSVSREKKESFPLTVTSAQKNPTAFYLCASSIGGAYEQYFGPGTRLTVT.

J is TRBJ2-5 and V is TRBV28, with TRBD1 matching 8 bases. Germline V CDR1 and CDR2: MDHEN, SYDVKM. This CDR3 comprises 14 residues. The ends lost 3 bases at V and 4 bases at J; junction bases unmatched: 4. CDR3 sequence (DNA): TGTGCCAGCAGTTTCTCTGGACAGGGAGAGACCCAGTACTTC. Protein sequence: CASSFSGQGETQYF.

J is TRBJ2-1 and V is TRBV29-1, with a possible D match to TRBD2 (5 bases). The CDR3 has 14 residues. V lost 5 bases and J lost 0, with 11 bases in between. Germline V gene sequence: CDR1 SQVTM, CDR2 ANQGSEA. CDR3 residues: CSVREPGSYNEQFF. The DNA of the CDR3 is TGCAGCGTTAGGGAGCCCGGCTCCTACAATGAGCAGTTCTTC.

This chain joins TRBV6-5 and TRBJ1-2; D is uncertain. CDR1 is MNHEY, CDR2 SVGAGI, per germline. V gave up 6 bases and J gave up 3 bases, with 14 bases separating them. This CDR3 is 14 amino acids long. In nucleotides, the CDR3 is TGTGCCAGCAGGCCCTCGGGAGGGTACTATGGCTACACCTTC. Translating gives CASRPSGGYYGYTF.

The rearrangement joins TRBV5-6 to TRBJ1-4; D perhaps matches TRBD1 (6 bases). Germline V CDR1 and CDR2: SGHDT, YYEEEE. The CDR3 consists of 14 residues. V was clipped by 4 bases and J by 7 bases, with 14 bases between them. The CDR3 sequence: CASSLAGGLEKLFF. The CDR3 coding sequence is TGTGCCAGCAGCCTCGCGGGGGGCCTTGAAAAACTGTTTTTT.

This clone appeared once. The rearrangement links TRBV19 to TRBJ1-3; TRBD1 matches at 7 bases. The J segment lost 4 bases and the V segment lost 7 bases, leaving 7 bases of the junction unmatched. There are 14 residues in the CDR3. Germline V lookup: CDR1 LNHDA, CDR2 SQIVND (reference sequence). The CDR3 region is CASTAQGDGNTIYF. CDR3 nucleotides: TGTGCCAGTACTGCTCAGGGGGACGGAAACACCATATATTTT. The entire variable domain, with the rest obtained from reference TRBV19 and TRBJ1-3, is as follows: DGGITQSPKYLFRKEGQNVTLSCEQNLNHDAMYWYRQDPGQGLRLIYYSQIVNDFQKGDIAEGYSVSREKKESFPLTVTSAQKNPTAFYLCASTAQGDGNTIYFGEGSWLTVV.

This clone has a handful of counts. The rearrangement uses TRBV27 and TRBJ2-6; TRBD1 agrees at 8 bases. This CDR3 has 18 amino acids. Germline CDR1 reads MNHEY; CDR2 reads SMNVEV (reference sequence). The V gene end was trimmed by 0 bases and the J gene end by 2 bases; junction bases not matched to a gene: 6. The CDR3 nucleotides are TGTGCCAGCAGTTTATCGGTAACAGGGGGGCCTGGGGCCAACGTCCTGACTTTC. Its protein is CASSLSVTGGPGANVLTF.

The CDR3 protein is CASSPQVTQETQYF. The CDR3 coding sequence is TGCGCCAGCAGCCCACAGGTTACACAAGAGACCCAGTACTTC. The rearrangement joins TRBV5-1 to TRBJ2-5; tentative D call: TRBD1 (5 bases). The CDR3 sequence is 14 residues long. V lost 4 bases to trimming and J lost 2 bases, with 12 bases between them. Germline V gives CDR1 SGHRS, CDR2 YFSETQ.

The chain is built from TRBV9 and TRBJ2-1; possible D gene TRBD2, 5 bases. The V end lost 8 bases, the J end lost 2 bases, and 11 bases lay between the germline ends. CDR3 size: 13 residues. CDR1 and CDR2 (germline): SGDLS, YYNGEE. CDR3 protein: CASGGLTYNEQFF. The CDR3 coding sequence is TGTGCCAGTGGAGGACTTACCTACAATGAGCAGTTCTTC.

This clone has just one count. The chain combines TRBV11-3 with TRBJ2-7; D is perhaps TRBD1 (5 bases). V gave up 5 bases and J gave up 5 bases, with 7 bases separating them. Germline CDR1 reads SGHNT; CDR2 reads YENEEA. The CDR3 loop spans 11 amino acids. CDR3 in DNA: TGTGCCAGCAGCAAAGGGGACGAGCAGTACTTC. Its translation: CASSKGDEQYF.

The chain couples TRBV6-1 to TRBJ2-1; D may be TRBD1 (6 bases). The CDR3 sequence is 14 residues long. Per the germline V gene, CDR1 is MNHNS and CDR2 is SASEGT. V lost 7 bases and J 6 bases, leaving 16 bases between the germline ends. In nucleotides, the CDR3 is TGTGCCAGCAATCCATCGGACAGATCCAATGAGCAGTTCTTC. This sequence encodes CASNPSDRSNEQFF.

The CDR3 sequence: CASILPGGAYNEQFF. The CDR3 region has the DNA TGTGCCAGCATCCTCCCAGGGGGTGCCTACAATGAGCAGTTCTTC. The chain recombines TRBV11-2 with TRBJ2-1; 7 bases line up with TRBD1. CDR3 size: 15 residues. V lost 7 bases to trimming and J lost 2 bases; unmatched junction nucleotides: 8. Germline V gives CDR1 SGHAT, CDR2 FQNNGV.